Each of the 31 T cell receptor beta chains below was sequenced from the same sample in a study of T cell repertoires in cytomegalovirus infection (dated by TCRdb to 2018 to 2020). Sequencing relied on an Illumina HiSeq 1500. TCRdb's own reprocessing of the public reads used fastp at Q25 and MiXCR and kept productive beta chains. Merged by CDR3 protein, the rows form single entries marked with the most common genes and DNA. This sample lists more than 500,000 distinct CDR3 sequences; approximately 15% were detected once. The ten largest clones add up to about 24% of the sample. Sequenced sample: CD8+ T cells from PBMCs. The source of these receptors is a human donor in good health (CMV status not recorded). Some clones in this sample may be carry-over from other donors' samples.

This clonotype was counted between two and nine times. The chain is built from TRBV4-3 and TRBJ2-7; 7 bases are a match to TRBD1. The ends lost 1 base at V and 6 bases at J; junction bases unmatched: 3. The CDR3 loop spans 13 amino acids. Germline loops: CDR1 LGHNA, CDR2 YSLEER. In DNA, the CDR3 is TGCGCCAGCAGCCAAGGGACAGGCCTCGAGCAGTACTTC. Translation gives CASSQGTGLEQYF.

The V gene is TRBV6-5, the J gene TRBJ2-5; D remains ambiguous. V was trimmed by 4 bases and J by 5 bases, leaving 14 bases between them. The CDR3 loop spans 14 amino acids. Germline-derived CDR1 and CDR2 are MNHEY and SVGAGI. CDR3 coding DNA: TGTGCCAGCAGTTCGGGCCTCAGTGGGGAGACCCAGTACTTC. This sequence encodes CASSSGLSGETQYF.

The chain recombines TRBV6-2 or TRBV6-3 with TRBJ1-1; D is ambiguous. The germline V gene encodes CDR1 MNHEY and CDR2 SVGEGT. The V and J ends lost 5 bases and 7 bases respectively, with 8 bases between them. The CDR3 is 11 residues long. CDR3: CASSRRDEAFF. The CDR3 coding sequence is TGTGCCAGCAGTAGACGGGATGAAGCTTTCTTT.

This clonotype was observed many times. The V gene is TRBV7-9, the J gene TRBJ1-1, with D hard to call. Germline V gene sequence: CDR1 SEHNR, CDR2 FQNEAQ (reference sequence). This CDR3 has 13 residues. Trimming shortened V by 8 bases and J by 0 bases, and 10 bases separated the two germline ends. This CDR3 reads CASSTGMNTEAFF. The CDR3 DNA is TGTGCCAGCTCGACGGGCATGAACACTGAAGCTTTCTTT.

This chain links TRBV5-1 with TRBJ2-3; 9 bases agree with TRBD1. Trimming at V came to 6 bases and at J to 5 bases, leaving 10 bases not matched to a gene. This CDR3 is 15 amino acids long. CDR1 and CDR2 (germline): SGHRS, YFSETQ. The CDR3 DNA follows: TGCGCCAGCACTCCTACAGGGGGCGAGATAGATACGCAGTATTTT. It is translated as CASTPTGGEIDTQYF.

V gene TRBV10-3 combines with J gene TRBJ1-5; D unclear. The CDR3 sequence is 12 residues long. Trimming took 6 bases from V and 1 from J, leaving 4 bases between them. Germline CDR1 is ENHRY and CDR2 is SYGVKD. The CDR3 spells CAIRDSNQPQHF. The CDR3 nucleotides are TGTGCCATCAGGGACAGCAATCAGCCCCAGCATTTT.

This clonotype was picked up a small number of times. The rearrangement links TRBV18 to TRBJ2-1; D tentatively fits TRBD1 or TRBD2 (5 bases each). The V gene's germline CDR1 is KGHSH and CDR2 LQKENI. The CDR3 is 13 residues long. Trimming left V 0 bases short and J 8 bases short, with 8 bases between. Written as DNA, the CDR3 is TGTGCCAGCTCACCACCAGGGGACCATGAGCAGTTCTTC. Encoded protein: CASSPPGDHEQFF. Full variable domain (rest looked up from reference TRBV18 and TRBJ2-1): NAGVMQNPRHLVRRRGQEARLRCSPMKGHSHVYWYRQLPEEGLKFMVYLQKENIIDESGMPKERFSAEFPKEGPSILRIQQVVRGDSAAYFCASSPPGDHEQFFGPGTRLTVL.

The sample holds a few counts of this clonotype. The chain joins TRBV20-1 to TRBJ2-7, with D hard to call. This CDR3 has 13 amino acids. Germline CDR1 and CDR2: DFQATT and SNEGSKA (reference sequence). Deletions cut 7 bases from V and 0 bases from J, with 13 bases between. The DNA for the CDR3 is TGCAGTGTAACATACGGCCTCTCCTACGAGCAGTACTTC. Encoded protein: CSVTYGLSYEQYF.

A single count supports this clonotype. The chain recombines TRBV30 with TRBJ1-2, with a weak D call TRBD1 (5 bases). The germline V gene encodes CDR1 GTSNPN and CDR2 SVGIG (reference sequence). Between the trimmed V and J ends, which lost 7 bases and 8 bases, there was a span of 14 bases. The CDR3 has 11 residues. CDR3 sequence (DNA): TGTGCCTCCCCGGACGGGGGAGGCTACACCTTC. Translation gives CASPDGGGYTF.

The chain combines TRBV3-1 with TRBJ2-3, with 11 bases lining up with TRBD2. The junction had 21 bases not matched to a gene; V was cut back by 4 bases and J by 3 bases. The CDR3 loop spans 21 amino acids. The V gene's germline CDR1 is LGHDT and CDR2 YNNKEL (reference sequence). DNA of the CDR3: TGTGCCAGCAGCCTCTTACCGGGACTAGCGGACGACGGGGTCAGGACAGATACGCAGTATTTT. Translating it yields CASSLLPGLADDGVRTDTQYF.

The V and J genes are TRBV20-1 and TRBJ2-3; possibly TRBD2 for D (6 bases). This CDR3 comprises 16 residues. CDR1 and CDR2 (germline): DFQATT, SNEGSKA (reference sequence). The V end lost 0 bases, the J end lost 3 bases, and 16 bases lay between the germline ends. The CDR3 bases are TGCAGTGCTAGAGATTATGACGGGAGAGTGACAGATACGCAGTATTTT. Amino acid sequence: CSARDYDGRVTDTQYF.

The chain has TRBV28 and TRBJ2-7, with 8 bases fitting TRBD1. CDR1 MDHEN and CDR2 SYDVKM come from the germline V gene. J was trimmed by 4 bases and V by 5 bases; bases with no gene match: 13. This CDR3 is built from 16 residues. This CDR3 is CASSGSTGGFEYEQYF. The CDR3 DNA reads as TGTGCCAGCAGTGGGAGTACAGGGGGTTTCGAGTACGAGCAGTACTTC.

The CDR3 loop is CALKAGAEYEQYF. CDR3 bases: TGTGCCCTCAAAGCGGGGGCCGAATACGAGCAGTACTTC. The V gene is TRBV10-3, the J gene TRBJ2-7; TRBD2 agrees at 8 bases. Trimming took 11 bases from V and 4 from J; bases not matched to a gene: 10. This CDR3 comprises 13 residues. CDR1 ENHRY and CDR2 SYGVKD come from the germline V gene.

There are many counts of this clonotype. V is TRBV11-2 and J is TRBJ2-2; D gene ambiguous. Trimming removed 1 base at V and 0 bases at J, with 6 bases between. Germline CDR1 reads SGHAT; CDR2 reads FQNNGV. This CDR3 has 15 residues. This CDR3 reads CASSLVFSNTGELFF. CDR3 in DNA: TGTGCCAGCAGCTTAGTTTTCTCGAACACCGGGGAGCTGTTTTTT.

This clonotype was counted at least ten times. The V and J genes are TRBV7-9 and TRBJ2-3; 7 bases line up with TRBD2. Germline CDR1 SEHNR, CDR2 FQNEAQ (reference sequence). V lost 5 bases and J lost 5; bases outside the gene matches: 10. The CDR3 contains 15 residues. This chain's CDR3 is CASSPASGPGDTQYF. CDR3 sequence (DNA): TGTGCCAGCAGCCCAGCTAGCGGTCCCGGAGATACGCAGTATTTT.

This clonotype was detected ten times or more. The rearrangement uses TRBV7-2 and TRBJ1-5, with D hard to call. The V and J ends lost 0 bases and 2 bases respectively, with 14 bases between them. Germline values: CDR1 SGHTA, CDR2 FQGNSA. The CDR3 contains 17 residues. The CDR3 DNA sequence: TGTGCCAGCAGCTTAGCCACAGCATGGTCTGGCAATCAGCCCCAGCATTTT. Translated, it gives CASSLATAWSGNQPQHF.

This clonotype has more than one count but fewer than ten. This chain joins TRBV4-3 and TRBJ2-7; D assignment may be TRBD1 or TRBD2 (5 bases each). Per the germline V gene, CDR1 is LGHNA and CDR2 is YSLEER. The CDR3 sequence is 16 residues long. Between the trimmed V and J ends, which lost 1 base and 2 bases, there was a span of 15 bases. The CDR3 reads CASSQGGSQGTYEQYF. The CDR3 DNA sequence: TGCGCCAGCAGCCAAGGTGGGAGTCAGGGAACCTACGAGCAGTACTTC.

This chain connects TRBV19 to TRBJ1-5, with TRBD1 matching 11 bases. Germline V gives CDR1 LNHDA, CDR2 SQIVND (reference sequence). The CDR3 runs 17 residues. V dropped 3 bases and J dropped 0; count of bases not matched to a gene: 4. The CDR3 protein is CASSMGTGGLSNQPQHF. The CDR3 DNA follows: TGTGCCAGTAGTATGGGGACAGGGGGTCTTAGCAATCAGCCCCAGCATTTT.

This clonotype was seen a few times. The chain uses TRBV11-2 and TRBJ2-1; no definite D call. The germline gives CDR1 SGHAT, CDR2 FQNNGV. This CDR3 has 16 amino acids. V gave up 4 bases and J gave up 0 bases, with 13 bases separating them. The CDR3 coding sequence is TGTGCCAGCAGCTCATGGTCCCGGAGCTCCTACAATGAGCAGTTCTTC. It is translated as CASSSWSRSSYNEQFF.

This clonotype was found many times. V is TRBV12-3 or TRBV12-4 and J is TRBJ1-5; perhaps TRBD1 as D (6 bases). Trimming pared 5 bases from V and 5 bases from J, leaving 19 bases between. The CDR3 is 16 residues long. The CDR3 protein is CASSPFGDIPHQPQHF. In DNA form, the CDR3 reads TGTGCCAGCAGTCCCTTCGGGGACATCCCTCATCAGCCCCAGCATTTT.

This clonotype has only a few counts. The chain links TRBV20-1 to TRBJ1-4; no firm D call. Trimming stripped 6 bases from V and 7 bases from J, with 18 bases between. Germline values: CDR1 DFQATT, CDR2 SNEGSKA (reference sequence). This CDR3 comprises 14 residues. CDR3 sequence (DNA): TGCAGTGCCCGGGTGGTCAAGCGGGGTGAAAAACTGTTTTTT. The encoded protein is CSARVVKRGEKLFF.

The chain combines TRBV5-4 with TRBJ2-7; 8 bases fit TRBD2. The CDR3 has 14 amino acids. Trimming took 3 bases from V and 0 from J; bases not matched to a gene: 2. Germline CDR1 reads SGHNT; CDR2 reads YYREEE (reference sequence). This CDR3 reads CASSYSGNSYEQYF. The CDR3 bases are TGTGCCAGCAGCTATAGCGGGAACTCCTACGAGCAGTACTTC.

CDR3 in DNA: TGTGCCACCAGCCCTCTAGCGGGAGGGCAGAGAAAGACCCAGTACTTC. It specifies CATSPLAGGQRKTQYF. The chain joins TRBV15 to TRBJ2-5, with TRBD2 matching 12 bases. The trim removed 5 bases at V and 6 bases at J, leaving 10 bases unmatched. This CDR3 has 16 residues. CDR1 and CDR2 from the germline V gene are LNHNV and YYDKDF (reference sequence).

In its sample, this clonotype was seen many times. This chain joins TRBV7-6 and TRBJ1-2; D remains ambiguous. V was trimmed by 5 bases and J by 2 bases, leaving 9 bases between them. This CDR3 region has 13 residues. Germline V gene lookup returns CDR1 SGHVS and CDR2 FNYEAQ. Here the CDR3 reads CASSPRTNYGYTF. DNA of the CDR3: TGTGCCAGCAGCCCACGAACGAACTATGGCTACACCTTC.

About this clonotype: A much larger clonotype is one base distant, so this may be a read error. The chain joins TRBV15 to TRBJ2-7; no firm D call. The CDR3 consists of 13 residues. V was clipped by 4 bases and J by 0 bases, with 7 bases between them. Germline CDR1 LNHNV, CDR2 YYDKDF (reference sequence). DNA of the CDR3: TGTGCCACCAGCACAGGAAACTCCTACGAGCAGTACTTC. Encoded protein: CATSTGNSYEQYF.

This clonotype was observed a handful of times. The rearrangement links TRBV12-3 or TRBV12-4 to TRBJ2-1; a weak D match, TRBD1 (5 bases). There are 15 residues in the CDR3. Trimming cost V 3 bases and J 9 bases, with 18 bases left between them. The CDR3 sequence: CASSLGSGFLGEQFF. The CDR3 DNA sequence: TGTGCCAGCAGTTTGGGGTCAGGGTTCTTGGGTGAGCAGTTCTTC.

This clonotype appeared a few times. The V gene is TRBV19, the J gene TRBJ1-5; D possibly corresponds to TRBD1 (5 bases). CDR1 is LNHDA, CDR2 SQIVND, per germline (reference sequence). This CDR3 has 14 residues. V was shortened by 5 bases and J by 7 bases, with 15 bases between the two germline ends. The CDR3 DNA reads as TGTGCCAGTAGTGGTGGAAAGGGGAAACAGCCCCAGCATTTT. This gives the protein CASSGGKGKQPQHF.

This clonotype was observed at least ten times. This chain links TRBV6-1 with TRBJ2-1; 7 bases match TRBD2. Trimming cost V 8 bases and J 7 bases; bases outside gene matches: 11. The CDR3 extends over 14 amino acids. Per the germline V gene, CDR1 is MNHNS and CDR2 is SASEGT. CDR3 region: CASQDGGRRNEQFF. The CDR3 nucleotides read TGTGCCAGCCAAGACGGGGGGAGACGGAATGAGCAGTTCTTC.

This clonotype was observed at least ten times. This chain joins TRBV7-2 and TRBJ1-5; D gene ambiguous. Trimming shortened V by 1 base and J by 8 bases, and 9 bases separated the two germline ends. CDR1 and CDR2 from the germline V gene are SGHTA and FQGNSA. The CDR3 consists of 13 residues. The CDR3 DNA reads as TGTGCCAGCAGCTTAGAGCTTTCGAAGCCCCAGCATTTT. It encodes CASSLELSKPQHF.

This chain connects TRBV20-1 to TRBJ1-5, with TRBD1 matching 8 bases. J lost 8 bases, V lost 5 bases, and 17 bases had no gene match. Per germline, CDR1 DFQATT and CDR2 SNEGSKA (reference sequence). The CDR3 runs 16 residues. CDR3 nucleotide sequence: TGCAGTGCTCAAAACAGGGGGGGCCCCTCCCCGAAGCCCCAGCATTTT. Translating it yields CSAQNRGGPSPKPQHF.

Ten or more counts support this clonotype. The CDR3 DNA reads TGTGCCAGCAGCTCCGCAGGAAGCAATCAGCCCCAGCATTTT. Translated: CASSSAGSNQPQHF. The chain links TRBV7-9 to TRBJ1-5; D not resolved. The CDR3 has 14 residues. Trimming stripped 4 bases from V and 1 base from J, with 8 bases between. Germline assignment: CDR1 SEHNR and CDR2 FQNEAQ (reference sequence).